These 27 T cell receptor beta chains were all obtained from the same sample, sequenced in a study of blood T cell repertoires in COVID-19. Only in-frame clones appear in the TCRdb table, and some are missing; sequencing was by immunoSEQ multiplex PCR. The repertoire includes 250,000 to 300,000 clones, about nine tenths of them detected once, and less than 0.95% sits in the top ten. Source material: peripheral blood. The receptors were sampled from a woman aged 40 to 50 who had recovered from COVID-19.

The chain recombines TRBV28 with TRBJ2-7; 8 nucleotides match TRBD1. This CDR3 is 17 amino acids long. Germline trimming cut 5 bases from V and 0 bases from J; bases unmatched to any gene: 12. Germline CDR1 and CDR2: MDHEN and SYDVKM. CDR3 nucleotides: TGTGCCAGCAGTCTCCGCCGGACAGGGAGCCTCTCCTACGAGCAGTACTTC. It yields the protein CASSLRRTGSLSYEQYF.

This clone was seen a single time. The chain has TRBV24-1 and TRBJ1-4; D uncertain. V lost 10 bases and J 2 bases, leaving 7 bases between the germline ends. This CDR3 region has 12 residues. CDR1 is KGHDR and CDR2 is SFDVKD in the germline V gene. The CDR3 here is CATSTTNEKLFF. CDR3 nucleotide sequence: TGTGCCACTTCTACGACTAATGAAAAACTGTTTTTT.

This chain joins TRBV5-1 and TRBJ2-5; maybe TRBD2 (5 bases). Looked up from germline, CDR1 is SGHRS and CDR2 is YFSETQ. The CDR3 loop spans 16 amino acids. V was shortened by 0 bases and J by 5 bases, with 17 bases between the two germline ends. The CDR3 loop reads CASSLAPGNDGETQYF. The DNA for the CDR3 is TGCGCCAGCAGCTTGGCCCCCGGGAACGATGGCGAGACCCAGTACTTC.

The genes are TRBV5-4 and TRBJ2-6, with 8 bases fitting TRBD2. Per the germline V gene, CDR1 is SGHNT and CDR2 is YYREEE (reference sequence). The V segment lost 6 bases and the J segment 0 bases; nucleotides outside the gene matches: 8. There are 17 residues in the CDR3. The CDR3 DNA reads TGTGCCAGCAAAACTAGCGGCAAGAGCTCTGGGGCCAACGTCCTGACTTTC. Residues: CASKTSGKSSGANVLTF.

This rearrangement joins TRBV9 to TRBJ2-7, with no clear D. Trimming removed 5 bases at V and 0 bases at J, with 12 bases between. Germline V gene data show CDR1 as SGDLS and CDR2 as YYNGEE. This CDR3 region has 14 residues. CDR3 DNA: TGTGCCAGCAGTCCACCATACGGCTCCTACGAGCAGTACTTC. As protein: CASSPPYGSYEQYF.

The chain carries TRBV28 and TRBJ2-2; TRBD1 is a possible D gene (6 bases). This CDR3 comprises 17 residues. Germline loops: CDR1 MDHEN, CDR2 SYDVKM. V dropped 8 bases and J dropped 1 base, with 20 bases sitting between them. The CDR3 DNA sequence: TGTGCCAGCCGAACCCTCAGGGGACCGCAGAACACCGGGGAGCTGTTTTTT. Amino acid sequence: CASRTLRGPQNTGELFF.

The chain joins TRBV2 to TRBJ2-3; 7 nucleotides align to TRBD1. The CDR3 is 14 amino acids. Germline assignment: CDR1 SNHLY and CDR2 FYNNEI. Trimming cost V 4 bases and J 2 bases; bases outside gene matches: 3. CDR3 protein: CASSGGGYTDTQYF. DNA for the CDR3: TGTGCCAGCAGTGGAGGGGGCTACACAGATACGCAGTATTTT.

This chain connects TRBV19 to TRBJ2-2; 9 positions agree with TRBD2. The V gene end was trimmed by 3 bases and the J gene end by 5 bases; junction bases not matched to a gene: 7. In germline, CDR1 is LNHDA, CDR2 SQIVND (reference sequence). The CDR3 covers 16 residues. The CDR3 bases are TGTGCCAGTAGTATTGGGGCGGGAGGGCCGACCGGGGAGCTGTTTTTT. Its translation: CASSIGAGGPTGELFF.

CDR3 loop: CASGELVLGETQYF. The CDR3 DNA follows: TGTGCCAGCGGGGAACTAGTACTGGGGGAGACCCAGTACTTC. The V call is TRBV2, the J call TRBJ2-5; D is possibly TRBD2 (5 bases). The CDR3 contains 14 residues. V dropped 8 bases and J dropped 5 bases, with 18 bases sitting between them. Germline V lookup: CDR1 SNHLY, CDR2 FYNNEI. Combining the CDR3 with reference TRBV2 and TRBJ2-5 gives the whole variable domain EPEVTQTPSHQVTQMGQEVILRCVPISNHLYFYWYRQILGQKVEFLVSFYNNEISEKSEIFDDQFSVERPDGSNFTLKIRSTKLEDSAMYFCASGELVLGETQYFGPGTRLLVL.

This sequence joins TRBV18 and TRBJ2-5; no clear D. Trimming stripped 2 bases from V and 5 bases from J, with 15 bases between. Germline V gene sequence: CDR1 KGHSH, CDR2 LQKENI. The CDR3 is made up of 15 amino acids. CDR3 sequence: CASSPVTPSLETQYF. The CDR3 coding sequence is TGTGCCAGCTCACCAGTGACACCCTCCTTGGAGACCCAGTACTTC.

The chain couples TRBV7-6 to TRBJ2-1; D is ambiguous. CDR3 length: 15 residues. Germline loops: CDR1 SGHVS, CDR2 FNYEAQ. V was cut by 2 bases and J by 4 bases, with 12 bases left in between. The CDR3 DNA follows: TGTGCCAGCAGCTTAAGTCAGGCCCTATACAATGAGCAGTTCTTC. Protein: CASSLSQALYNEQFF.

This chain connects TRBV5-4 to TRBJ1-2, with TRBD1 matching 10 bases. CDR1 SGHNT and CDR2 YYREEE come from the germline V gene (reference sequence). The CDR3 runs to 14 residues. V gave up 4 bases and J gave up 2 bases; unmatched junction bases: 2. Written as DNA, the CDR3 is TGTGCCAGCAGCCCGGGACAGGGGAACTATGGCTACACCTTC. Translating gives CASSPGQGNYGYTF.

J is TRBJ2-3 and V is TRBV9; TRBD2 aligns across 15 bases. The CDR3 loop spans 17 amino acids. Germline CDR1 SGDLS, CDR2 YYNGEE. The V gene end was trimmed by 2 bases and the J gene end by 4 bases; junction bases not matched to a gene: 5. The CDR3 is CASSVGLAGGAPDTQYF. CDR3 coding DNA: TGTGCCAGCAGCGTTGGACTAGCGGGAGGGGCCCCAGATACGCAGTATTTT.

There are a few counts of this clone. The CDR3 DNA follows: TGTGCCAGTAGTACTTCCCTGGGACTGCCCGAGCAGTTCTTC. It encodes CASSTSLGLPEQFF. This chain joins TRBV19 and TRBJ2-1; the D gene is possibly TRBD2 (6 bases). The CDR3 covers 14 residues. Germline values: CDR1 LNHDA, CDR2 SQIVND (reference sequence). V was pared by 4 bases and J by 10 bases, with 17 bases between. The full variable domain, rest sourced from reference TRBV19 and TRBJ2-1, is DGGITQSPKYLFRKEGQNVTLSCEQNLNHDAMYWYRQDPGQGLRLIYYSQIVNDFQKGDIAEGYSVSREKKESFPLTVTSAQKNPTAFYLCASSTSLGLPEQFFGPGTRLTVL.

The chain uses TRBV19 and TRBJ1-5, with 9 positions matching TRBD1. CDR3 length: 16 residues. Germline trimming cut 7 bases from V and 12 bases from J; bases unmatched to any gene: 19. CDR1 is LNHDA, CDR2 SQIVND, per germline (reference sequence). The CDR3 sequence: CASTQWGQGSPSVQHF. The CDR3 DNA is TGTGCCAGTACCCAGTGGGGACAGGGTTCACCTTCCGTCCAGCATTTT.

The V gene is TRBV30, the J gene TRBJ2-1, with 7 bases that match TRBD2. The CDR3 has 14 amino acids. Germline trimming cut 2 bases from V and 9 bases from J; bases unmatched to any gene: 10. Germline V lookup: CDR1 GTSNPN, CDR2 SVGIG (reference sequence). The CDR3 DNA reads TGTGCCTGGAGTATACAAAGCGGGACGGCTGAGCAGTTCTTC. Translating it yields CAWSIQSGTAEQFF.

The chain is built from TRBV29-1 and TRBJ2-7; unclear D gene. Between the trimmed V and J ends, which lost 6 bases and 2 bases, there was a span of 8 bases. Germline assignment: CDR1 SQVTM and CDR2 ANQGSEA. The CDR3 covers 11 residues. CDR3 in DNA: TGCAGCGTCCTACAGACCTACGAGCAGTACTTC. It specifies CSVLQTYEQYF.

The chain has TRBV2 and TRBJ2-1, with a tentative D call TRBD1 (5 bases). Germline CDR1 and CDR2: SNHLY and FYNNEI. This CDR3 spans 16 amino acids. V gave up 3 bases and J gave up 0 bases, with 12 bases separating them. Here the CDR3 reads CASSDDSEGSYNEQFF. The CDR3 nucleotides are TGTGCCAGCAGTGACGACAGCGAAGGCTCCTACAATGAGCAGTTCTTC.

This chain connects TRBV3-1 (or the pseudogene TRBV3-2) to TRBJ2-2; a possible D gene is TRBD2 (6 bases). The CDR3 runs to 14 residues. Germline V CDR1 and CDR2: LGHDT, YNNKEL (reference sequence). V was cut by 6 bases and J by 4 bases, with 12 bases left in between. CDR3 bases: TGTGCCAGCAGGAAGGACTACCCCACCGGGGAGCTGTTTTTT. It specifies CASRKDYPTGELFF.

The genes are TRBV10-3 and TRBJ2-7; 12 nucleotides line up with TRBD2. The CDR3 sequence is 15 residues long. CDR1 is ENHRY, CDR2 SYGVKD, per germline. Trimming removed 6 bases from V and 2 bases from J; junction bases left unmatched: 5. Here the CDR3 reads CAISFGLAGTYEQYF. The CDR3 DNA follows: TGTGCCATCAGCTTCGGACTAGCGGGAACCTACGAGCAGTACTTC.

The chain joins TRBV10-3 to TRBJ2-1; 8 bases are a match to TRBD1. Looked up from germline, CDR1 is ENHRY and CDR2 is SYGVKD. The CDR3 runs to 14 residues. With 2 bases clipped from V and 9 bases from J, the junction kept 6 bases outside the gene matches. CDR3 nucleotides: TGTGCCATCAGTGAGGCTCGACAGGGGACTGAGCAGTTCTTC. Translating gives CAISEARQGTEQFF.

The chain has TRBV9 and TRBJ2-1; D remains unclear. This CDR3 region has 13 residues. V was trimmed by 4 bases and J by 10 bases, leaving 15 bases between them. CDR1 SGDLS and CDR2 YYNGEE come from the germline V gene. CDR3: CASSLVLGAEQFF. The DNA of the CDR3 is TGTGCCAGCAGCCTTGTTTTGGGCGCGGAGCAGTTCTTC.

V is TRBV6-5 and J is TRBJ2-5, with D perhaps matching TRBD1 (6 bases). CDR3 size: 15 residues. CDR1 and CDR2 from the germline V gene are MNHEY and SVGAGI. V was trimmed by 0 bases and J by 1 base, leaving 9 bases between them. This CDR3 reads CASSYSGTLQETQYF. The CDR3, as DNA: TGTGCCAGCAGTTACTCTGGGACACTCCAAGAGACCCAGTACTTC.

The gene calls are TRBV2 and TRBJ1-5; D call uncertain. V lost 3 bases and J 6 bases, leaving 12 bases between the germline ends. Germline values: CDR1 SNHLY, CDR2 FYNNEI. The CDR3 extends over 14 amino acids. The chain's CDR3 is CASSDSGASQPQHF. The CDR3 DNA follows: TGTGCCAGCAGTGACTCAGGTGCCAGTCAGCCCCAGCATTTT.

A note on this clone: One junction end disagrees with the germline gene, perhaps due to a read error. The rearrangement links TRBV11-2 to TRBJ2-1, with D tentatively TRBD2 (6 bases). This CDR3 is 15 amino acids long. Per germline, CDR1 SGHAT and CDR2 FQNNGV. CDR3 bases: TGTGCTAGCAGCTTGGTAGACGGGAGTGGAGAAAATAGCTTCTTC. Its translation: CASSLVDGSGENSFF.

The DNA for the CDR3 is TGTGCCACCAGTGATTTGCCGGACAGGGGGGGTGAGCAGTTCTTC. Its translation: CATSDLPDRGGEQFF. The chain couples TRBV24-1 to TRBJ2-1, with 10 nucleotides matching TRBD1. The CDR3 runs to 15 residues. The J segment lost 9 bases and the V segment lost 0 bases, leaving 4 bases of the junction unmatched. CDR1 is KGHDR and CDR2 is SFDVKD in the germline V gene.

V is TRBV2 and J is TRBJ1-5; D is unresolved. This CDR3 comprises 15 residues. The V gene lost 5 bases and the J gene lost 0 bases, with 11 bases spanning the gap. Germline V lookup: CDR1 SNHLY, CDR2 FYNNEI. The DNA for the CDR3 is TGTGCCAGCAGTCGGCCCGGGGTTAGCAATCAGCCCCAGCATTTT. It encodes CASSRPGVSNQPQHF.